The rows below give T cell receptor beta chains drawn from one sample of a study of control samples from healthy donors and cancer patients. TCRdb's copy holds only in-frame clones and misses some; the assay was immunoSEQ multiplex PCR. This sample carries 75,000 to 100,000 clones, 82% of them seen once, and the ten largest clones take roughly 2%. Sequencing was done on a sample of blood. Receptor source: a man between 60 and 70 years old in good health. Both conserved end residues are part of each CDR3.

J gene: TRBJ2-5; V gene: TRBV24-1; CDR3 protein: CATSDAGLAEETQYF
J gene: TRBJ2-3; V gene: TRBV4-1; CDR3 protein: CASSQAWVDTQYF
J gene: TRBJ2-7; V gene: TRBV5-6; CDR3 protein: CASSLVNRLAGSYEQYF
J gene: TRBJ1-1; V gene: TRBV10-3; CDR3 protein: CAISESKGGGTEAFF
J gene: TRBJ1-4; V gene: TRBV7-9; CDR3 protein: CASSLAEGFKLFF
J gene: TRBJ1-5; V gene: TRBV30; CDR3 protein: CAWSVSGTGNQPQHF
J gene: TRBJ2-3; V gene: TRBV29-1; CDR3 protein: CSARSDTQYF
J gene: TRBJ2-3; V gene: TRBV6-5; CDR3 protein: CAMRGGVDTQYF
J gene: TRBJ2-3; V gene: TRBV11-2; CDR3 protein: CASELRGPDTQYF
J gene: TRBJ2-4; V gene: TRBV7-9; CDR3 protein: CASSSEIGTSGIQYF
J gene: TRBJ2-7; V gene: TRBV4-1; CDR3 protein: CASSQEGTSGSYEQYF
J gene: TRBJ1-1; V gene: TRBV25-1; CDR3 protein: CASSEMTGGAEAFF
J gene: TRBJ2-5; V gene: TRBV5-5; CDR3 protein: CASSPRTSGGLRVQETQYF
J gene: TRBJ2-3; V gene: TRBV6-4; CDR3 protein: CASSPTFPSGDADTQYF
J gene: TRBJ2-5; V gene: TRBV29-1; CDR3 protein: CSVGEETQYF
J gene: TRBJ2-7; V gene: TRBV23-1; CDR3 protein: CASSQSLGSEQYF
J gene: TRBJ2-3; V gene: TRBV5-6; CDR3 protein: CASSARGLVADTQYF
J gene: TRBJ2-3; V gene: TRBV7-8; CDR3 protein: CASSPWGGGGSTDTQYF
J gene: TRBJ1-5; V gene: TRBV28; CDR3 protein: CASIGTGGNQPQHF
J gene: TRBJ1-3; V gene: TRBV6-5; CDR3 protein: CASQRSGGNTIYF
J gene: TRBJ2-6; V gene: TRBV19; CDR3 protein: CASSIRIGAGLSGANVLTF
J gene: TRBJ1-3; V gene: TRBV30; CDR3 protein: CAWSDGTGSGNTIYF
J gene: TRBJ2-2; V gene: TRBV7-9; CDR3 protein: CALPGTGVTGELFF
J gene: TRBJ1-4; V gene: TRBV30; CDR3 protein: CAWRSSSPNEKLFF
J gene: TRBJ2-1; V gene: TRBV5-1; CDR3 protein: CASSLGTSGYNEQFF
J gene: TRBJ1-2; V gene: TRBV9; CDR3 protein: CASSVGSRDHGYTF
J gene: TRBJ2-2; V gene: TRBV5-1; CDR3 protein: CASSLEGPNTGELFF
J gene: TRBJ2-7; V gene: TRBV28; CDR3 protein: CASSLWTTGSYEQYF
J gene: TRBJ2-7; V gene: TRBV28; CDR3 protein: CASSLNGANSYEQYF
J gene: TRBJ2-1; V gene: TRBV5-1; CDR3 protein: CASSLGVGYRGAYNEQFF
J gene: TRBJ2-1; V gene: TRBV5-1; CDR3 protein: CASSLGTGPGGYNEQFF
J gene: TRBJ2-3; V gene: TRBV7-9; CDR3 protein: CASSQTGTGWYF
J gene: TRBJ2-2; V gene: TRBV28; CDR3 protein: CASSSPAGADTGELFF
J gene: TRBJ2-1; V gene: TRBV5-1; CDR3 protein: CASAVGIRSYNEQFF
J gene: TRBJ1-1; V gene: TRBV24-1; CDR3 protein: CATSDSWNTEAFF
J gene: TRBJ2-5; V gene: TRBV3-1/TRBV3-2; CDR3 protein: CASTKSRARRETQYF
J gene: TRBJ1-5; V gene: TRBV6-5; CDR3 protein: CASSYLSGNQPQHF
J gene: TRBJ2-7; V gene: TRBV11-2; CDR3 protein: CASSTGLARSEQYF
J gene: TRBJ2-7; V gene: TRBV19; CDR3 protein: CASSLGTGEHEQYF
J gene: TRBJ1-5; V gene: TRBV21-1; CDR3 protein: CASSKGSRDKGDQPQHF
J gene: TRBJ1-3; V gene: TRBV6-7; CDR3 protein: CASSYITANSGGNTIYF
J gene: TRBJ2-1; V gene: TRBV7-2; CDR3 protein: CASSPKAGGEQFF
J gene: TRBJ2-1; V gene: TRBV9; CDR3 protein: CASSGAGYYNEQFF
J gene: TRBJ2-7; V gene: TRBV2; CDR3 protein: CASSAGGGGYEQYF
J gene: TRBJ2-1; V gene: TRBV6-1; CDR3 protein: CASSERRDPFWQFF
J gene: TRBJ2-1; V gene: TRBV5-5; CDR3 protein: CASSNGIHRGRYNEQFF
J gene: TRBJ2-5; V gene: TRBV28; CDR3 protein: CASSLGAGGQETQYF
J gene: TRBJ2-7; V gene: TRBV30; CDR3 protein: CAGRSPPRDYEQYF
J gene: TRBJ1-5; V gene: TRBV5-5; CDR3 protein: CASSRDLTSVSNQPQHF
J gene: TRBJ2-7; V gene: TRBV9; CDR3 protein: CASSPPWGEQYF
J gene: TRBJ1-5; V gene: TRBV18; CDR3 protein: CASSPPGQPQHF
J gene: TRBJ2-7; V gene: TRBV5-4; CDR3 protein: CASSKTGGYYEQYF
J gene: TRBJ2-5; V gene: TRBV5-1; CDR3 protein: CASSLGTVKETQYF